The 21 T cell receptor beta chains below all came from one sample that was sequenced in a study of a mutant IDH1 vaccine in newly diagnosed glioma. Their antigen targets remain unknown. The data were produced by immunoSEQ multiplex PCR, yet TCRdb's version contains in-frame clones alone and is incomplete. In the table there are some 23,000 clones, under 80% of which are singletons. Noted time point: week 11, during vaccination. Vaccinated patients received 300 ug of mutant IDH1 20-mer peptide per dose, with topical imiquimod. Sequencing was performed on peripheral blood mononuclear cells (PBMCs), taken from a glioma patient whose treatment included an IDH1 peptide vaccine. The receptor set was obtained from a young man with glioma. Some clones in this sample may be carry-over from other donors' samples.

The chain employs TRBV19 and TRBJ1-2; 8 positions match TRBD1. V shed 6 bases, J shed 5 bases, and the junction held 5 bases outside the gene matches. CDR3 length: 13 residues. Germline CDR1 and CDR2: LNHDA and SQIVND (reference sequence). Here the CDR3 reads CASSTGGRYGYTF. The CDR3 DNA reads TGTGCCAGTAGCACAGGGGGAAGGTATGGCTACACCTTC.

V is TRBV18 and J is TRBJ1-2; D gene unclear. Germline lookup yields CDR1 KGHSH and CDR2 LQKENI. V was trimmed by 6 bases and J by 8 bases, leaving 16 bases between them. The length of the CDR3 is 13 residues. CDR3 sequence reads: CASSPSNWGGYTF. CDR3 DNA sequence: TGTGCCAGCTCGCCCTCAAACTGGGGAGGCTACACCTTC.

The table lists this clone with a few counts. This chain links TRBV6-6 with TRBJ1-1, with no clear D. The germline V gene has CDR1 MNHNY and CDR2 SVGAGI (reference sequence). CDR3 length: 16 amino acids. V shed 5 bases and J shed 0 bases, with 16 bases lying between them. CDR3 sequence reads: CASSRLILTMNTEAFF. The CDR3 coding sequence is TGTGCCAGCAGTAGACTTATACTCACCATGAACACTGAAGCTTTCTTT.

V usage is TRBV29-1 and J usage is TRBJ1-5, with 7 positions matching TRBD1. Germline values: CDR1 SQVTM, CDR2 ANQGSEA. Trimming took 6 bases from V and 0 from J; bases not matched to a gene: 5. This CDR3 has 14 amino acids. DNA of the CDR3: TGCAGCGTCCGGGACAGAAATAGCAATCAGCCCCAGCATTTT. It codes for CSVRDRNSNQPQHF.

V and J are TRBV5-1 and TRBJ2-7, with a weak D call TRBD2 (5 bases). Germline assignment: CDR1 SGHRS and CDR2 YFSETQ. Trimming cost V 4 bases and J 0 bases, with 11 bases left between them. The CDR3 length is 14 residues. The CDR3 loop is CASSPGLFSYEQYF. CDR3 DNA: TGCGCCAGCAGCCCAGGACTGTTCTCCTACGAGCAGTACTTC.

The chain has TRBV4-1 and TRBJ1-2; D may be TRBD1 (5 bases). Germline V gene data show CDR1 as MGHRA and CDR2 as YSYEKL. This CDR3 region has 15 residues. V lost 1 base to trimming and J lost 4 bases, with 13 bases between them. The CDR3 DNA follows: TGCGCCAGCAGCCAAGCGGCAGGGTCTAGCTATGGCTACACCTTC. This encodes CASSQAAGSSYGYTF.

This clone has only one observation. V gene TRBV10-3 combines with J gene TRBJ2-3, with D tentatively TRBD1 (7 bases). CDR1 is ENHRY and CDR2 is SYGVKD in the germline V gene. This CDR3 has 14 residues. Trimming took off 7 bases at V and 2 bases at J, with 13 bases between the two ends. The DNA of the CDR3 is TGTGCCATCAAGATGGAGGGGGCCACAGATACGCAGTATTTT. It specifies CAIKMEGATDTQYF.

The chain combines TRBV29-1 with TRBJ2-3; 13 bases are shared with TRBD2. CDR1 SQVTM and CDR2 ANQGSEA come from the germline V gene. The trim removed 1 base at V and 6 bases at J, leaving 4 bases unmatched. The CDR3 loop spans 15 amino acids. The CDR3 loop reads CSVEGLAGGLDTQYF. DNA of the CDR3: TGCAGCGTTGAAGGACTAGCGGGAGGTCTGGATACGCAGTATTTT.

This clone occurred a few times. The rearrangement uses TRBV30 and TRBJ1-1; D might be TRBD1 (5 bases). The V gene lost 3 bases and the J gene lost 1 base, with 15 bases spanning the gap. CDR1 is GTSNPN, CDR2 SVGIG, per germline (reference sequence). The CDR3 is 15 residues long. Here the CDR3 reads CAWRRGRVGNTEAFF. In nucleotides, the CDR3 is TGTGCCTGGAGAAGGGGCCGAGTGGGGAACACTGAAGCTTTCTTT.

The chain has TRBV9 and TRBJ1-1; the D is unclear. Germline lookup yields CDR1 SGDLS and CDR2 YYNGEE. The V gene lost 4 bases and the J gene lost 3 bases, with 13 bases spanning the gap. This CDR3 contains 14 residues. The CDR3 coding sequence is TGTGCCAGCAGCCCCCGGCGAACCTACACTGAAGCTTTCTTT. It is translated as CASSPRRTYTEAFF.

The chain couples TRBV6-5 to TRBJ2-1; D might be TRBD2 (5 bases). This CDR3 comprises 13 residues. Germline CDR1 is MNHEY and CDR2 is SVGAGI. Between the trimmed V and J ends, which lost 6 bases and 0 bases, there was a span of 6 bases. In DNA form, the CDR3 reads TGTGCCAGCAGGGGGAGCTCCTACAATGAGCAGTTCTTC. It translates to CASRGSSYNEQFF.

This clone was found a few times. This chain connects TRBV14 to TRBJ2-3; 7 bases align to TRBD2. The CDR3 totals 16 residues. CDR1 is SGHDN, CDR2 FVKESK, per germline. The V gene end was trimmed by 0 bases and the J gene end by 4 bases; junction bases not matched to a gene: 7. CDR3 DNA: TGTGCCAGCAGCCAAGATCAATTTGGGGGGGCAGATACGCAGTATTTT. Its protein product is CASSQDQFGGADTQYF.

V usage is TRBV2 and J usage is TRBJ1-2; 7 bases match TRBD1. The CDR3 has 14 amino acids. CDR1 SNHLY and CDR2 FYNNEI come from the germline V gene. The ends lost 11 bases at V and 5 bases at J; junction bases unmatched: 14. The DNA for the CDR3 is TGTGCCGGACGACTGGGGACAGCTCTTTATGGCTACACCTTC. It specifies CAGRLGTALYGYTF.

This clone was found a few times. The rearrangement joins TRBV30 to TRBJ1-4; D not certain. From germline, CDR1 is GTSNPN and CDR2 SVGIG (reference sequence). V was pared by 2 bases and J by 5 bases, with 12 bases between. The CDR3 runs 14 residues. The chain's CDR3 is CAWSRQGINEKLFF. Written as DNA, the CDR3 is TGTGCCTGGAGTCGTCAAGGAATAAATGAAAAACTGTTTTTT. Variable domain in full (rest from reference TRBV30 and TRBJ1-4): SQTIHQWPATLVQPVGSPLSLECTVEGTSNPNLYWYRQAAGRGLQLLFYSVGIGQISSEVPQNLSASRPQDRQFILSSKKLLLSDSGFYLCAWSRQGINEKLFFGSGTQLSVL.

The chain combines TRBV5-1 with TRBJ1-3; no firm D call. The length of the CDR3 is 15 residues. V was clipped by 0 bases and J by 0 bases, with 7 bases between them. CDR1 and CDR2 (germline): SGHRS, YFSETQ. Written as DNA, the CDR3 is TGCGCCAGCAGCTTGGGGGAAGTCTCTGGAAACACCATATATTTT. Translation: CASSLGEVSGNTIYF.

V and J are TRBV5-1 and TRBJ1-1, with D possibly being TRBD1 (6 bases). V was cut by 4 bases and J by 4 bases, with 23 bases left in between. Germline CDR1 reads SGHRS; CDR2 reads YFSETQ. The length of the CDR3 is 17 residues. CDR3 bases: TGCGCCAGCAGCCCCGGGGGCCAGGGGTGGTGGGGCACTGAAGCTTTCTTT. It translates to CASSPGGQGWWGTEAFF.

As regards this clone: The same CDR3 arises from other DNA sequences in this sample as well. J is TRBJ2-7 and V is TRBV4-3, with D possibly being TRBD2 (7 bases). Trimming removed 0 bases from V and 5 bases from J, with 14 bases in between. CDR3 length equals 15 residues. The germline V gene encodes CDR1 LGHNA and CDR2 YSLEER. This chain's CDR3 is CASSQDRGGGNEQYF. Written as DNA, the CDR3 is TGCGCCAGCAGCCAAGACCGCGGGGGCGGGAACGAGCAGTACTTC.

The chain couples TRBV7-2 to TRBJ2-5, with 7 nucleotides matching TRBD1. Losses at the gene ends were 6 bases for V and 0 bases for J; bases not matched to a gene: 7. CDR1 is SGHTA and CDR2 is FQGNSA in the germline V gene. This CDR3 region has 15 residues. This CDR3 is CASRRQGLNQETQYF. DNA of the CDR3: TGTGCCAGCAGGCGACAGGGCCTAAACCAAGAGACCCAGTACTTC.

V gene TRBV30 combines with J gene TRBJ1-2, with D hard to call. Trimming stripped 4 bases from V and 4 bases from J, with 7 bases between. Per the germline V gene, CDR1 is GTSNPN and CDR2 is SVGIG (reference sequence). The CDR3 covers 11 residues. The CDR3 loop reads CAWTFGYGYTF. CDR3 sequence (DNA): TGTGCCTGGACTTTTGGCTATGGCTACACCTTC.

This chain joins TRBV4-3 and TRBJ2-2; no definite D call. V shed 3 bases and J shed 4 bases, with 18 bases lying between them. CDR1 is LGHNA, CDR2 YSLEER, per germline. The CDR3 extends over 17 amino acids. Here the CDR3 reads CASSQILYLGSTGELFF. CDR3 DNA sequence: TGCGCCAGCAGCCAGATCCTTTACCTGGGAAGCACCGGGGAGCTGTTTTTT.

The CDR3 here is CASSPDRTHVGQPQHF. For the CDR3, the DNA is TGTGCCAGCAGTCCGGACAGGACCCATGTTGGTCAGCCCCAGCATTTT. The chain employs TRBV2 and TRBJ1-5, with TRBD1 identical over 7 bases. With 5 bases clipped from V and 6 bases from J, the junction kept 13 bases outside the gene matches. Germline lookup yields CDR1 SNHLY and CDR2 FYNNEI. The CDR3 totals 16 residues.